The TCR beta chain under discussion was sequenced for a study of cytomegalovirus exposure and HLA in healthy donors (TCRdb year 2017). Regarding the research as a whole: An earlier analysis of 587 of the donors reported 276 Gb of sequence data and some 110 million unique TCR beta sequences obtained from approximately 180 million T cells. Approximately 300 gigabases of sequencing data and 91 million or so unique TCR sequences made up an early release that covered 500 to 650 HLA-typed donors. The genetic ancestry cluster associated with self-reported Caucasian donors included around four fifths of the approximately 410 genotyped donors. The study aimed to test whether cataloging public T cell receptors could reveal signatures of past pathogen exposure. The study used immunosequencing to profile the T cell repertoires of several hundred subjects and linked those repertoires to cytomegalovirus serostatus. Along with the 666-subject first cohort, a separate validation cohort of about 110 different subjects was used. High-throughput TCR immunosequencing, statistical association of individual TCRs with disease status, and machine learning were combined to predict cytomegalovirus infection status. A later analysis re-examined previously published TCR beta repertoires from 500 to 700 donors and added high-resolution HLA genotyping to investigate patterns of TCR occurrence. Rather than using new phenotypic data, the later analysis identified candidate immune exposures from TCR beta sequences and from how often those sequences occurred across donors. To decide whether each TCR beta V gene segment behaved as functional or pseudogenic, an earlier analysis of some 600 of the donors relied on high-throughput TCR beta sequencing. Donor age, sex, ethnicity and CMV serostatus were compiled alongside the repertoire data. In a later genetic analysis, genome-wide SNP genotypes for about three fifths of the roughly 670 donors were used, and that subset was treated as a discovery cohort. Every discovery cohort repertoire had been produced on one sequencing platform. HLA typing covered class I and class II loci at four-digit resolution. The number of typed donors differed by locus: roughly 629-640 for A, B, C, DRB1 and DQB1; approximately 520 for DQA1; approximately 600 for DPA1; and 450 to 480 for DPB1. Four or five DR-DQ haplotypes were handled as single units for association and clustering because linkage in the cohort was strong. Among under 450 genotyped donors of the cohort, an average of roughly 240,000 unique TCR beta nucleotide sequences were sequenced per donor, around 20% of them non-productive. General study outcomes and caveats: A later analysis found that most CMV-associated TCR beta chains appeared HLA-restricted, with HLA associations seemingly driven largely by CMV exposure. The earlier analysis of some 560 of the donors excluded over 15 rarely observed V segments, including chromosome 9 orphons, because counts were too low. Because some donors lacked HLA typing at each locus, the association tests relied only on the typed subset. Three of the identified cytomegalovirus-associated TCR beta chains were confirmed in vitro to be specific for cytomegalovirus antigens. Most TCR sequences were observed very rarely across donors, whereas some public TCRs were present in many individuals. The cohort was sequenced for TCR beta chains only, and without alpha or paired-chain data the features that could be detected were limited. The sequencing pipeline was judged likely to have produced a cluster of highly shared sequence variants as a technical artifact. A later analysis associated 15,000 or so TCR beta sequences with specific HLA alleles at a false discovery rate of 0.05. An association between a missense DCLRE1C variant and V-gene and J-gene trimming of TCR beta chains was found in a later genetic analysis and replicated in an independent cohort. Cytomegalovirus status was reported to be diagnosed by the classifier with high specificity and sensitivity in both the original and validation cohorts. When HLA alleles, especially DR and DQ, strongly co-occurred, attributing TCR associations to individual alleles was difficult. The study gave a list of some 150 TCR beta chains associated with cytomegalovirus. A later analysis found that HLA-associated TCR beta chains were more clonally expanded and had lower generation probabilities than equally common non-associated chains. Sequencing depth was assumed to be roughly uniform across donors in the presence/absence analyses, though that assumption may not hold. Compared with the roughly 670-donor mean, donors in an Asian-associated ancestry cluster had fewer N-insertions in productive TCRs, according to a later genetic analysis. The authors suggested that the approach could potentially be extended to other disease states and immunological phenotypes. In an earlier analysis of approximately 590 of the donors, most TCR beta V segments appeared in productive rearrangements about 87% or about 30% of the time, broadly matching IMGT annotations. Linkage disequilibrium might explain the correlated functional status among segregating V segments, but an unknown experimental factor could not be excluded. Some IMGT-functional V segments, including TRBV6-2 and TRBV6-3, could not be distinguished by the 87-base-pair reads and were therefore excluded. CMV serostatus was the only immune exposure information available for the cohort. A later analysis found that TCR association rates varied across HLA loci, with DRB1 alleles showing the most associated TCRs and HLA-C alleles the fewest. A further reported finding was that TCR beta sequences accurately predicted the HLA-A and HLA-B alleles for most subjects in the first cohort. According to a later analysis, parvovirus B19, influenza, CMV and Epstein-Barr virus appeared linked to several top co-occurrence clusters.

In the germline V gene (reference sequence), CDR1 corresponds to WNHNN and CDR2 to SYGVQD. The cysteine opens and the phenylalanine closes a CDR3 of 14 amino acids. Just the 42-base CDR3 DNA is kept, in frame starting at base 1. V loses 10 bases at its end and J loses 1 base; junction bases beyond the gene matches: 6. Comment on this clone: Its antigen is unknown. No base qualities exist here, and no much larger clone lies one base off it.

The cohort comprised some 700 healthy bone marrow donors. At the time of sampling, all cohort members were nominally healthy, though unrecorded immune exposures were likely present. The donor was CMV seronegative and belonged to the group of 350 or so seronegative cohort members. Every donor gave a peripheral blood sample, and the peripheral blood mononuclear cells from that sample were used for TCR beta sequencing. Genomic DNA extraction from the blood cell samples was performed with the Qiagen DNeasy Blood Extraction Kit. Libraries were prepared through the immunoSEQ multiplex PCR assay. For the multiplex PCR, a mixture combining 60 forward primers for TCR Vbeta segments and 13 reverse primers for TCR Jbeta segments was used. Amplification of the CDR3 region of rearranged TCR beta genes was performed with a multiplex PCR assay on genomic DNA. The amplified TCR beta libraries were sequenced on the Illumina HiSeq System as 87-base-pair reads. Per the original workflow: In a later analysis, 77 million or so unique TCR beta chains were counted across the 500 to 850 repertoires, and about 9.9 million of these chains were shared by at least two donors. A nearest-neighbor algorithm error-corrected the raw reads and collapsed the reads into unique sequences, merging closely related sequences to remove PCR and sequencing errors. CDR3 sequences were aligned to IMGT reference sequences to assign V, D and J gene segments. For a sequence to be retained, a match of at least six nucleotides was required to both a V gene segment and a J gene segment. A rearrangement was called productive if the CDR3 had no stop codons and remained in frame with V and J, and every other rearrangement was called non-productive. Following IMGT convention, CDR3 was defined as the stretch from the second conserved V-encoded cysteine to the conserved J-encoded phenylalanine. The earlier analysis of fewer than 750 of the donors excluded sequences that lacked an unambiguous match to a single V gene segment. In an earlier analysis of almost 600 of the donors, a V segment was called functional when productive rearrangements were above 56.7%, and segregating when the standard deviation between donors exceeded 5%. A statistical classification framework was developed to diagnose cytomegalovirus status using the catalog of TCR beta chain sequences. In a later analysis, TCR nucleotide sequences were compared against IMGT/GENE-DB human TR gene sequences so that V and J genes could be assigned. In a later analysis, CDR3 sequences and most-parsimonious VDJ recombination scenarios were assigned using the TCRdist pipeline. In a later analysis, every TCR beta chain was defined by the combination of its CDR3 amino acid sequence and its V-gene family, and reads without a unique V-gene family were dropped. In a later analysis, 450 to 600 highly shared, low-generation-probability nucleotide sequences were removed to address suspected cross-contamination and a sequencing artifact. A later analysis calculated a clonal expansion index for each public chain from normalized within-repertoire ranks of inferred template counts. A later analysis computed generation probabilities with a VDJ recombination model fitted to out-of-frame rearrangements, and checked the results against IGoR. A later analysis scored TCR-TCR, TCR-HLA and TCR-CMV co-occurrence with hypergeometric tests, applying a repertoire-size bias correction to TCR pairs. False discovery rates were estimated in a later analysis by permuting HLA or CMV assignments 20 times. In a later analysis, co-occurring TCRs were grouped using DBSCAN, with TCRdist sequence similarity added in when clustering inside HLA-allele-positive subsets. Repertoires with fewer than 30,000 or more than 120,000 public chains were left out of co-occurrence clustering, as were five repertoires with anomalous nucleotide sharing. TCRdb limited this immuneACCESS table to in-frame rearrangements with V and J called. A share of clones is missing; checked studies link under half to unresolved V genes, and the rest is unexplained. V, J and clone size derive from that table, while D and trimming were established from the DNA sequence. This sample is represented by 150,000 to 200,000 clones; roughly 80% of them were singletons. The ten largest clones add up to 3.8% of the sample.

The rearrangement joined TRBV10-1 to TRBJ1-5; TRBD1 agrees with 8 junctional bases. The receptor was isolated from a man between 45 and 60 years old in good health and CMV-seronegative. Sequenced: PBMCs. The CDR3 protein is CANLGQGSNQPQHF. The sequenced DNA is TGCGCCAACCTTGGACAGGGAAGCAATCAGCCCCAGCATTTT.